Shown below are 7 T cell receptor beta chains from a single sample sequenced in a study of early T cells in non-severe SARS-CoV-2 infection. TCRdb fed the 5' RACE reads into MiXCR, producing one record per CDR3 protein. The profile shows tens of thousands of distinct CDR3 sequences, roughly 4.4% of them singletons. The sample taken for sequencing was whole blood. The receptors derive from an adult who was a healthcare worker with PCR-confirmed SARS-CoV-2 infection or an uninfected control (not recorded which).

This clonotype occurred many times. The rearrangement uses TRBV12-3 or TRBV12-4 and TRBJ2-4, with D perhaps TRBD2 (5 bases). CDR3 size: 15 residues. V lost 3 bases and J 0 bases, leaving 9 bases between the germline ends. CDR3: CASSFTGSAKNIQYF. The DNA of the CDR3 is TGTGCCAGCAGTTTCACGGGGTCAGCCAAAAACATTCAGTACTTC.

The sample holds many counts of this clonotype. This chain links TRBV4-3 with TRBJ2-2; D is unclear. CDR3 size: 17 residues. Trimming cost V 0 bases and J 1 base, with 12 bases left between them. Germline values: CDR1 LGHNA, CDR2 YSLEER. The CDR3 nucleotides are TGCGCCAGCAGCCAAGATGCAGGCTTGGGGAACACCGGGGAGCTGTTTTTT. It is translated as CASSQDAGLGNTGELFF.

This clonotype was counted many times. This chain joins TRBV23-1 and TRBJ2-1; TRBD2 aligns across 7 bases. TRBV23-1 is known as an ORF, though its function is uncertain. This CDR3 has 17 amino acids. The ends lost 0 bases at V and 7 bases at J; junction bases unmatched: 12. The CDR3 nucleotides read TGCGCCAGCAGTCAATCCCCGGGGGGTGGACTGCGGAATGAGCAGTTCTTC. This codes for CASSQSPGGGLRNEQFF.

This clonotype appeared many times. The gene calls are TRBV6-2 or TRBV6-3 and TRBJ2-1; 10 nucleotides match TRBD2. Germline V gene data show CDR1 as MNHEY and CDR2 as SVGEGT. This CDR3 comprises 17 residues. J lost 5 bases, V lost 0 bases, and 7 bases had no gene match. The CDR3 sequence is CASSYSIGTSANNEQFF. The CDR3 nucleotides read TGTGCCAGCAGTTACTCGATTGGGACTAGCGCCAACAATGAGCAGTTCTTC.

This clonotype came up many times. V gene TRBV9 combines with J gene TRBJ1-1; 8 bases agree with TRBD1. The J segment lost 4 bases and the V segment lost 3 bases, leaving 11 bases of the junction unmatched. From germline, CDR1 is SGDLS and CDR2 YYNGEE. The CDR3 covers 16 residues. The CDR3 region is CASSAPLGQAGTEAFF. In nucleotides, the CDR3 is TGTGCCAGCAGCGCCCCCCTGGGACAGGCAGGCACTGAAGCTTTCTTT. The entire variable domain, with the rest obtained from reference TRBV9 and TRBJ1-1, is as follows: DSGVTQTPKHLITATGQRVTLRCSPRSGDLSVYWYQQSLDQGLQFLIQYYNGEERAKGNILERFSAQQFPDLHSELNLSSLELGDSALYFCASSAPLGQAGTEAFFGQGTRLTVV.

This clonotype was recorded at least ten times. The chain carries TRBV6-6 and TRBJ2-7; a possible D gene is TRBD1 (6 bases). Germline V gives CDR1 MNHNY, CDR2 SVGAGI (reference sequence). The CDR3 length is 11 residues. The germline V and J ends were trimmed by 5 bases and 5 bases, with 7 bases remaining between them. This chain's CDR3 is CASSTGNEQYV. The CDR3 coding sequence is TGTGCCAGCAGTACAGGGAACGAGCAGTACGTC.

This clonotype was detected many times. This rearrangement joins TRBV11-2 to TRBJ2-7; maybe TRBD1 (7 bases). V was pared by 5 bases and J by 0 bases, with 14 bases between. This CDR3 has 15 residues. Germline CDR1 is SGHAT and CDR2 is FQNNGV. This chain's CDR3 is CASSVGGQYSYEQYF. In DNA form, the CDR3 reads TGTGCCAGCAGCGTCGGGGGACAGTACTCCTACGAGCAGTACTTC.